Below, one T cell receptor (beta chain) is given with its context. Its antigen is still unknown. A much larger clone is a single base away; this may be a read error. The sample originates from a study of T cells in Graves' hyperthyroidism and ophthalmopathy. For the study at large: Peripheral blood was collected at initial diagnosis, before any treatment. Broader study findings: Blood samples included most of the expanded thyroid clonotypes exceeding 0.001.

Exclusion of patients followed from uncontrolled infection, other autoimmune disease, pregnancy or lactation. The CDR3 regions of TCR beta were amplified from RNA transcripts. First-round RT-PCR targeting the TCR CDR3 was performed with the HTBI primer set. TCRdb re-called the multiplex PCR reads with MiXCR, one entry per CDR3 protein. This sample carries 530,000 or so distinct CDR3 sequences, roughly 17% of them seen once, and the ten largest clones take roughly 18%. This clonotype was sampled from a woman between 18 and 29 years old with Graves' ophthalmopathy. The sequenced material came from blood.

The CDR3: CGVPRGGQNIQYF. The DNA for the CDR3 is TGCGGTGTCCCGCGGGGGGGCCAAAACATTCAGTACTTC. The V and J genes are TRBV20-1 and TRBJ2-4; TRBD2 agrees at 9 bases. The length of the CDR3 is 13 residues. CDR1 and CDR2 (germline): DFQATT, SNEGSKA (reference sequence).